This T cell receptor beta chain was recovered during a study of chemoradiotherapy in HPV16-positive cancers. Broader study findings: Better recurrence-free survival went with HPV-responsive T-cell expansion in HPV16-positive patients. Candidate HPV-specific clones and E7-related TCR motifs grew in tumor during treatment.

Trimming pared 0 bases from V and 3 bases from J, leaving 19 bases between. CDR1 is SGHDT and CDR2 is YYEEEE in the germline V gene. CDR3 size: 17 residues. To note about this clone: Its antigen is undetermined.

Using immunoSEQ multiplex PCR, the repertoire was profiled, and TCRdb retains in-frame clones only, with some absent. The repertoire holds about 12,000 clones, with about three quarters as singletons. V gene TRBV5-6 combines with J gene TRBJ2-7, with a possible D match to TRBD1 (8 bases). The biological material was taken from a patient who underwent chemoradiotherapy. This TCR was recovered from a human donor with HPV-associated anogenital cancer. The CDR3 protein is CASSLAQGGLGGYEQYF. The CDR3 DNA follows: TGTGCCAGCAGCTTGGCACAGGGGGGGCTGGGAGGCTACGAGCAGTACTTC.